This TCR beta chain was sequenced for a study of identical twins. General study results and limits: Beta clonotypes that were abundant in cord blood contained fewer insertions, a pattern absent from memory repertoires. Where beta out-of-frame sequences were concerned, excess twin sharing was weaker.

Through template switching, a universal primer site was introduced, and the cDNA contained unique molecular identifiers. Via MiXCR, TCRdb re-called the 5' RACE reads, giving one row per CDR3 protein. The table has about 240,000 distinct CDR3 sequences, approximately 10% seen once. The CDR3 is 11 residues long. Trimming took 6 bases from V and 5 from J, leaving 10 bases between them. CDR1 is DFQATT and CDR2 is SNEGSKA in the germline V gene (reference sequence). Comments on this clonotype: Its antigen is currently unknown.

The chain uses TRBV20-1 and TRBJ1-2; D is possibly TRBD1 (5 bases). Input material: memory T cells sorted from blood. This receptor was identified in a man aged 50-60 years in good health. The CDR3 region has the DNA TGCAGTGCCGGGGGTGGGTATGGCTACACCTTC. Amino acids: CSAGGGYGYTF.